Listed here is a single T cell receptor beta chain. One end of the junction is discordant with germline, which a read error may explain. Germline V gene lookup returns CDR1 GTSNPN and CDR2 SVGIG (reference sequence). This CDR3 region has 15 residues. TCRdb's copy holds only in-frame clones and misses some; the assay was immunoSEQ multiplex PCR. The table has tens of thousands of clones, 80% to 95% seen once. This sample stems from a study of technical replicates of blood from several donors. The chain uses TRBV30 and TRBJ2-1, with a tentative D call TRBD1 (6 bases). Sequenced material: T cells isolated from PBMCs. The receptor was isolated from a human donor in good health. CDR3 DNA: TGTGCCTCGAGTTCCCGGGACACTGCCTACAATGAGCAGTTCTTC. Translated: CASSSRDTAYNEQFF.